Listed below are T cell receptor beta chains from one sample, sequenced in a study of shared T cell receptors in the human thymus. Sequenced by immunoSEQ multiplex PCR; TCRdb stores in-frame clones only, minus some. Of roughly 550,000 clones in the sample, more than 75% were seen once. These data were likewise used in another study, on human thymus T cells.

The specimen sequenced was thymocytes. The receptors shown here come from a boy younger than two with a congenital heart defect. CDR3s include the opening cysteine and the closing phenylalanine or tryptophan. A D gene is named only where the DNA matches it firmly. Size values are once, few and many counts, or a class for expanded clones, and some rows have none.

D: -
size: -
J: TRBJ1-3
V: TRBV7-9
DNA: TGTGCCAGCACCCACCCCGGTCGCAGGAAAACTGGAAACACCATATATTTT
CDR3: CASTHPGRRKTGNTIYF

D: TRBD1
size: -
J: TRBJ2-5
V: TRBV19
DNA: TGTGCCAGTAGTATGGGGCCAATGGGGACAGTGAGGACCCAGTACTTC
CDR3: CASSMGPMGTVRTQYF

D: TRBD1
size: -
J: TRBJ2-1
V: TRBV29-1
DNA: TGCAGCGTTGAACGGGGCGTGGGACAGGCCTACAATGAGCAGTTCTTC
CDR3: CSVERGVGQAYNEQFF

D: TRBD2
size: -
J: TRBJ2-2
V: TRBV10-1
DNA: TGCGCCAGCAGTGAGGGTGGGACTAGTTACCCCGGGGAGCTGTTTTTT
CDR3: CASSEGGTSYPGELFF

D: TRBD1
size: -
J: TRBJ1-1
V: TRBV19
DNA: TGTGCCAGTAGTTTCCCACAGGGGGCGAACACTGAAGCTTTCTTT
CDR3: CASSFPQGANTEAFF

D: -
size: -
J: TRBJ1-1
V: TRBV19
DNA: TGTGCCAGTAGTATAGGACAGAACACTGAAGCTTTCTTT
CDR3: CASSIGQNTEAFF

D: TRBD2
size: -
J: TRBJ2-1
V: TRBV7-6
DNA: TGTGCCAGCAGCATCAGAGTAAGGCTAGCGGGAAAATCTCCATCCTACAATGAGCAGTTCTTC
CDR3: CASSIRVRLAGKSPSYNEQFF

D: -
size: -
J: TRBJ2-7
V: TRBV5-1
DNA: TGCGCCAGCAGCTACGTACAGAGCTCCTACGAGCAGTACTTC
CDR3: CASSYVQSSYEQYF

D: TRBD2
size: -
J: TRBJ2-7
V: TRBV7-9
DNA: TGTGCCAGCAGCTTAGCTGAGCGGGAGGGCCGAGCCCCCTACTACGAGCAGTACTTC
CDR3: CASSLAEREGRAPYYEQYF

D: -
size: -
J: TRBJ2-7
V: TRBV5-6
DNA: TGTGCCAGCAGCTCGGAGGTGGAGAACGAGCAGTACTTC
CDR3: CASSSEVENEQYF

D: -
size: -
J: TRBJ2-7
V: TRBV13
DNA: TGTGCCAGCAGCTTGGACGGGAGAGAAAACGAGCAGTACTTC
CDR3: CASSLDGRENEQYF

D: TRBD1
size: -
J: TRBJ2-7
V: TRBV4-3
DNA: TGCGCCAGCAGCCAAGATAGGAGTGCGACAGGGTACGAGCAGTACTTC
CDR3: CASSQDRSATGYEQYF

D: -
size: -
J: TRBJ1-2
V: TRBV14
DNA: TGTGCCAGCAGCCAACTTTCAGGGCCTTTGTATGGCTACACCTTC
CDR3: CASSQLSGPLYGYTF

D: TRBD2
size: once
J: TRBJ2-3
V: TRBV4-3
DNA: TGCGCCAGCAGCCAGGTTAGCGGGAGGGAGGCAGATACGCAGTATTTT
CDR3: CASSQVSGREADTQYF

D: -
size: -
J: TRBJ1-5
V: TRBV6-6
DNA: TGTGCCAGCATTGGGGGCTATAATCAGCCCCAGCATTTT
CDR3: CASIGGYNQPQHF

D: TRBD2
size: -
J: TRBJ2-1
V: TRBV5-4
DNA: TGTGCCAGCAGCTTAGGACTAGCGGGAGGGGCTGTCTACAATGAGCAGTTCTTC
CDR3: CASSLGLAGGAVYNEQFF

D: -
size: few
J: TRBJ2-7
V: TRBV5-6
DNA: TGTGCCAGCAGCTTGGCAGAGCAGGCCTACGAGCAGTACTTC
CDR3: CASSLAEQAYEQYF

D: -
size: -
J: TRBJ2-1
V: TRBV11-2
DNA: TGTGCCAGCACCTCCGGTGGGAGGACAGAGCAGTTCTTC
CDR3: CASTSGGRTEQFF

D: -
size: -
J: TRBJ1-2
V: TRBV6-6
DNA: TGTGCCGGTCGGGGGGGGGCTAACTATGGCTACACCTTC
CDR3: CAGRGGANYGYTF

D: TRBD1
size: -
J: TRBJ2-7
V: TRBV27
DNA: TGTGCCAGCAGTTCGGCGACAGGGCGATACTACGAGCAGTACTTC
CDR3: CASSSATGRYYEQYF

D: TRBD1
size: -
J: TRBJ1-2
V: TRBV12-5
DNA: TGTGCTAGTGGTTTGACCGGGACAGGGGATTATGGCTACACCTTC
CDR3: CASGLTGTGDYGYTF